Following are 20 T cell receptor beta chains from one sample sequenced in a study of cytomegalovirus exposure and HLA in healthy donors. 13 Jbeta primers and 60 Vbeta primers were used for the PCR. Clones were sequenced by immunoSEQ multiplex PCR, and TCRdb holds only the in-frame ones, with some missing. Among about 52,000 clones listed, 65% to 80% were seen once. The sequencing input was PBMCs. The receptors here all came from a woman in her fifties or sixties in good health and CMV-seronegative.

Only a few counts were recorded for this clone. The gene calls are TRBV6-5 and TRBJ1-6, with TRBD1 as a possible D gene (5 bases). V was shortened by 2 bases and J by 7 bases, with 9 bases between the two germline ends. The CDR3 contains 14 residues. Germline-derived CDR1 and CDR2 are MNHEY and SVGAGI. The CDR3 spells CASSYRGGNSPLHF. Written as DNA, the CDR3 is TGTGCCAGCAGTTACAGGGGAGGCAATTCACCCCTCCACTTT.

This clone was seen more than once but under ten times. V is TRBV7-3 and J is TRBJ1-1; no clear D gene. CDR3 length equals 13 residues. Germline CDR1 SGHTA, CDR2 FQGTGA. V was trimmed by 8 bases and J by 4 bases, leaving 14 bases between them. The CDR3 loop reads CASEGGLGTEAFF. The CDR3 nucleotides are TGTGCCAGCGAAGGTGGACTTGGCACTGAAGCTTTCTTT.

The V gene is TRBV9, the J gene TRBJ2-3, with 7 bases fitting TRBD2. The V segment lost 2 bases and the J segment 1 base; nucleotides outside the gene matches: 4. The length of the CDR3 is 15 residues. CDR1 and CDR2 from the germline V gene are SGDLS and YYNGEE. CDR3 protein: CASSVGLRGTDTQYF. The CDR3 bases are TGTGCCAGCAGCGTGGGACTAAGGGGCACAGATACGCAGTATTTT.

This clone was seen a single time. J is TRBJ1-1 and V is TRBV19; D uncertain. Germline V gives CDR1 LNHDA, CDR2 SQIVND (reference sequence). Deletions cut 5 bases from V and 0 bases from J, with 7 bases between. The CDR3 length is 13 residues. In DNA form, the CDR3 reads TGTGCCAGTAGTCCGACAATGAACACTGAAGCTTTCTTT. It codes for CASSPTMNTEAFF.

The table lists this clone with a few counts. This chain uses TRBV18 with TRBJ1-5; 8 positions match TRBD1. The junction had 10 bases not matched to a gene; V was cut back by 5 bases and J by 10 bases. CDR1 and CDR2 (germline): KGHSH, LQKENI. There are 14 residues in the CDR3. The CDR3: CASSVGDRGGPQHF. Here the CDR3 DNA reads TGTGCCAGCTCAGTGGGTGACAGGGGAGGACCCCAGCATTTT.

The chain employs TRBV28 and TRBJ1-5; the D is unclear. Looked up from germline, CDR1 is MDHEN and CDR2 is SYDVKM. This CDR3 has 13 amino acids. V was cut by 10 bases and J by 4 bases, with 14 bases left in between. CDR3 DNA: TGTGCCATCAAGGGAGCTCCGAATCAGCCCCAGCATTTT. Protein sequence: CAIKGAPNQPQHF.

The chain is built from TRBV28 and TRBJ1-6; D not certain. The CDR3 has 14 amino acids. Trimming took 5 bases from V and 6 from J, leaving 11 bases between them. The germline V gene encodes CDR1 MDHEN and CDR2 SYDVKM. The CDR3 DNA is TGTGCCAGCAGTATTCCGACGGGTAATTCACCCCTCCACTTT. Amino acids: CASSIPTGNSPLHF.

Regarding this clone: An end of the junction differs from the germline gene, which may be a read error. This chain connects TRBV7-7 to TRBJ2-7; the match to TRBD1 covers 9 bases. The CDR3 contains 14 residues. Germline CDR1 is SSHAT and CDR2 is FNYEAQ (reference sequence). The CDR3, as DNA: TGTGCTAGCAGCCAGGGACAGGGCCCCTACGAGCAGTACTTC. Translating gives CASSQGQGPYEQYF.

V and J are TRBV6-6 and TRBJ2-7; D not resolved. Trimming took off 7 bases at V and 0 bases at J, with 10 bases between the two ends. The CDR3 loop spans 13 amino acids. From germline, CDR1 is MNHNY and CDR2 SVGAGI (reference sequence). The CDR3 coding sequence is TGTGCCAGCAAATCCCCTAGCTCCTACGAGCAGTACTTC. Amino acids: CASKSPSSYEQYF.

The chain uses TRBV2 and TRBJ2-2; D possibly corresponds to TRBD1 (5 bases). The CDR3 contains 13 residues. Germline V gives CDR1 SNHLY, CDR2 FYNNEI. V gave up 7 bases and J gave up 1 base, with 7 bases separating them. The CDR3 DNA reads as TGTGCCAGCAACAGGCTGAACACCGGGGAGCTGTTTTTT. This sequence encodes CASNRLNTGELFF.

The chain employs TRBV2 and TRBJ1-4; D unresolved. The CDR3 length is 15 residues. The V gene's germline CDR1 is SNHLY and CDR2 FYNNEI. Trimming stripped 5 bases from V and 4 bases from J, with 14 bases between. The CDR3 protein is CASSPLTSLNEKLFF. The CDR3 DNA follows: TGTGCCAGCAGTCCCCTGACAAGCCTTAATGAAAAACTGTTTTTT.

V gene TRBV5-1 combines with J gene TRBJ2-2, with 8 bases fitting TRBD1. J gave up 6 bases and V 6 bases, and 10 bases lay outside the gene matches. Germline V gene sequence: CDR1 SGHRS, CDR2 YFSETQ. This CDR3 contains 15 residues. CDR3 coding DNA: TGCGCCAGCACATACTTGGGACAGGAGGCCGGGGAGCTGTTTTTT. Translating it yields CASTYLGQEAGELFF.

V usage is TRBV11-1 and J usage is TRBJ1-5, with 9 bases lining up with TRBD1. The V gene end was trimmed by 5 bases and the J gene end by 7 bases; junction bases not matched to a gene: 3. The CDR3 runs 13 residues. Germline values: CDR1 SGHAT, CDR2 FQDESV (reference sequence). The CDR3 here is CASSVDRGQPQHF. The CDR3 region has the DNA TGTGCCAGCAGCGTCGACAGGGGGCAGCCCCAGCATTTT.

Comment on this clone: Because it lacks the conserved phenylalanine or tryptophan at the end, this CDR3 is likely a read error. It is unclear where the CDR3 begins or ends on the DNA, so no DNA is shown, and the CDR3 is as TCRdb lists it. The rearrangement links TRBV30 to TRBJ1-2. The CDR3 extends over 13 residues, inclusive of both ends. Germline-derived CDR1 and CDR2 are GTSNPN and SVGIG (reference sequence). CDR3 region: CAWNQGGFYGYTV.

The rearrangement joins TRBV2 to TRBJ1-4, with D possibly matching TRBD1 (5 bases). With 5 bases removed from V and 5 bases from J, the gap between germline ends came to 15 bases. Germline-derived CDR1 and CDR2 are SNHLY and FYNNEI. The CDR3 contains 15 residues. The CDR3 spells CASSYNGGANEKLFF. DNA for the CDR3: TGTGCCAGCAGTTATAACGGGGGAGCGAATGAAAAACTGTTTTTT.

This chain uses TRBV7-9 with TRBJ2-5, with 8 bases that match TRBD1. The CDR3 contains 13 residues. J lost 7 bases, V lost 1 base, and 2 bases had no gene match. Per germline, CDR1 SEHNR and CDR2 FQNEAQ (reference sequence). The CDR3 region is CASSLGQGLTQYF. The CDR3 coding sequence is TGTGCCAGCAGCTTAGGACAGGGGTTGACCCAGTACTTC.

This clone showed up just once. The V and J genes are TRBV5-1 and TRBJ1-2, with TRBD1 matching 9 bases. There are 13 residues in the CDR3. The V segment lost 3 bases and the J segment 7 bases; nucleotides outside the gene matches: 4. Germline V gene lookup returns CDR1 SGHRS and CDR2 YFSETQ. CDR3 loop: CASSSGTGFGYTF. Written as DNA, the CDR3 is TGCGCCAGCAGCTCCGGGACAGGGTTTGGCTACACCTTC.

J is TRBJ1-4 and V is TRBV4-3; perhaps TRBD1 as D (5 bases). The germline CDR1 and CDR2 sequences are LGHNA and YSLEER. The CDR3 length is 16 residues. V was clipped by 4 bases and J by 6 bases, with 18 bases between them. CDR3 in amino acids: CASSPPGGGRYEKLFF. The CDR3 nucleotides are TGCGCCAGCAGCCCCCCGGGGGGGGGTCGGTATGAAAAACTGTTTTTT.

This chain connects TRBV18 to TRBJ1-1, with no clear D. V lost 0 bases and J lost 4, with 12 bases in between. This CDR3 contains 15 residues. CDR1 is KGHSH and CDR2 is LQKENI in the germline V gene. CDR3 bases: TGTGCCAGCTCACCACCGTCCCAGCGGCGCACTGAAGCTTTCTTT. This translates into CASSPPSQRRTEAFF.

On this clone: The same CDR3 can be traced to other DNA sequences in this sample. The chain employs TRBV7-7 and TRBJ2-3; D gene unclear. The CDR3 length is 13 residues. V shed 3 bases and J shed 4 bases, with 8 bases lying between them. CDR1 and CDR2 from the germline V gene are SSHAT and FNYEAQ (reference sequence). The CDR3 DNA reads as TGTGCCAGCAGCTTGGCCGAGGCAGATACGCAGTATTTT. Its protein is CASSLAEADTQYF.